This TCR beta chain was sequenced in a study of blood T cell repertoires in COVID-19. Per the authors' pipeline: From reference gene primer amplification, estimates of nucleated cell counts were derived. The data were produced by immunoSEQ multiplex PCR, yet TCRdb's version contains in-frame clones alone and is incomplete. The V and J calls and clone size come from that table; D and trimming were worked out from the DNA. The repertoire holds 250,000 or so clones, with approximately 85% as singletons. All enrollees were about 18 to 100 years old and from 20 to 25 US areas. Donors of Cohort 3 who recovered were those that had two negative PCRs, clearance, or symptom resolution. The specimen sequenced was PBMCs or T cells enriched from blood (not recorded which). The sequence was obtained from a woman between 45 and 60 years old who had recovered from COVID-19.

As DNA, the CDR3 is TGCGCCAGCAGCTTGCGGGAGAACACTGAAGCTTTCTTT. Encoded protein: CASSLRENTEAFF. J is TRBJ1-1 and V is TRBV5-1, with D unclear. V lost 1 base and J lost 1, with 5 bases in between. Germline V gene lookup returns CDR1 SGHRS and CDR2 YFSETQ. The CDR3 totals 13 residues.